This TCR beta chain was identified during a study of immune evolution from preneoplasia to lung adenocarcinoma (dated by TCRdb to 2020 to 2023). The study in broad terms: The study combined immune gene expression, TCR sequencing and multiplex immunofluorescence to profile immune contexture across lung adenocarcinoma precursors and invasive adenocarcinoma. It was reported in the study that 100 or so samples were used for TCR sequencing. The sample size depended on which specimens were available, not on a prior power calculation. The immune data were integrated with whole exome sequencing and methylation data from the same cohort of nodules. TCR sequencing data were obtained from 51 patients. Resected precursor lesions (AAH, AIS, MIA) and invasive adenocarcinomas were compared with paired morphologically normal lung tissue. Class I HLA alleles were inferred from exome data with POLYSOLVER, and allele-specific HLA loss was detected with LOHHLA. A total of under 60 patients with pulmonary nodules who underwent surgical resection were included in the overall cohort.

The immunoSEQ hsTCRbeta Kit was used to sequence TCR beta CDR3 regions from DNA. Regarding the original processing steps: TCR sequencing data were analysed with the ImmunoSEQ Analyzer. T cell clonality was calculated on productive rearrangements as 1 minus Pielou's evenness. The inverse Simpson index, applied to productive templates, was used to measure T cell diversity. T cell density was defined as TCR beta template counts normalized to usable DNA, with usable DNA estimated by amplifying and sequencing housekeeping genes. TCR metrics were compared across histologic stages using two-sided Kruskal-Wallis tests. The clones in this table, taken by TCRdb from immuneACCESS, are in-frame only. Not every clone is retained; where verified, under half of the shortfall comes from an unresolved V gene, and the cause of the rest is unknown. That table is the source of V, J and clone size, and D and trimming were worked out from the DNA. Within this sample are thousands of clones, with more than 75% of them counted one time only. The leading ten clones occupy 6% to 9.5% of the sample.

Note on this clone: Its antigen is not yet known. The junction differs from germline at one of its ends, possibly a read error.

Resection was performed on patients in Japan or China between the mid-2010s and the late 2010s. Histologic diagnosis of each case was confirmed independently by two lung cancer pathologists on H&E slides. DNA was isolated from FFPE tissue using the AllPrep DNA/RNA FFPE Kit. Broad study findings and their caveats: The highest top T cell clone frequencies were observed in normal lung, and a progressive decrease in top T cell clone frequencies appeared to occur from AAH through AIS, MIA and invasive adenocarcinoma. The findings rested on association rather than direct causation, and larger cohorts with long-term follow-up and longitudinal biopsies were considered necessary. Normal lung showed the highest clonality, whereas later-stage lesions appeared to have higher T cell density and diversity but lower clonality. Because every patient came from Japan and China, how well the results apply to Western populations was uncertain.

The TCR comes from a person aged 60-80 years with lung adenocarcinoma. Sequencing was done on a sample of FFPE adjacent normal lung tissue.

CDR3 sequence: CASSLALGYEQYF. The bases read TGTGCTAGCAGCTTAGCGCTGGGCTACGAGCAGTACTTC. Recombination joined TRBV7-7 with TRBJ2-7, and possibly TRBD2, on 5 matching bases. CDR1 and CDR2, per the germline V gene (reference sequence), are SSHAT and FNYEAQ. The cysteine opens and the phenylalanine closes a CDR3 of 13 amino acids. Solely the CDR3 DNA is kept, with 39 bases framed from the first base.